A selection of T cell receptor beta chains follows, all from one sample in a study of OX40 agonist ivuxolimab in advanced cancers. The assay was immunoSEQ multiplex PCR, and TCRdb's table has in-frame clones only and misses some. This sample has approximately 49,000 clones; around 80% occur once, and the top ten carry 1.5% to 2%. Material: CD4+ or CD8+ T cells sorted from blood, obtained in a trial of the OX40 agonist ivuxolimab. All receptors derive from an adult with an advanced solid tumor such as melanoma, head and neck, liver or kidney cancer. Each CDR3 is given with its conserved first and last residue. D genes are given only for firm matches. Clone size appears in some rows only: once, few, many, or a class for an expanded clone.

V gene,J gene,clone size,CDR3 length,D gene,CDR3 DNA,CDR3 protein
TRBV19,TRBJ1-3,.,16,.,TGTGCCAGTACCACGGACAGAAGGGGCTCTGGAAACACCATATATTTT,CASTTDRRGSGNTIYF
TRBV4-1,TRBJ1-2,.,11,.,TGCGCCAGCAGCCAAGAAGGTGGCTACACCTTC,CASSQEGGYTF
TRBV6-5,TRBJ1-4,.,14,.,TGTGCCAGCAGTTCGGGCAGGGCGAATGAAAAACTGTTTTTT,CASSSGRANEKLFF
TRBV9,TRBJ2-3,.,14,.,TGTGCCAGCAGCGTAGATTTTAGAGGGGATACGCAGTATTTT,CASSVDFRGDTQYF
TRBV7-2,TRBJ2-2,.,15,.,TGTGCCAGCAGCTCTGTATTTGGGGTTACCGGGGAGCTGTTTTTT,CASSSVFGVTGELFF
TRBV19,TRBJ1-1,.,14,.,TGTGCCAGTAGTATACGGGCCGGGAACACTGAAGCTTTCTTT,CASSIRAGNTEAFF
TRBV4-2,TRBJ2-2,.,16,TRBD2,TGTGCCAGCAGCCCCCGACTAGCGGGAGCGGCCGGGGAGCTGTTTTTT,CASSPRLAGAAGELFF
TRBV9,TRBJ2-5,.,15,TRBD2,TGTGCCAGCAGTTTCGGACTAGCGGGGGAAGAGACCCAGTACTTC,CASSFGLAGEETQYF
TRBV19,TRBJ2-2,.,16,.,TGTGCCAGTAGTAAGGGGAGACTCCGGCGGGGCGGGGAGCTGTTTTTT,CASSKGRLRRGGELFF
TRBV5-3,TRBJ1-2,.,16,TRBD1,TGTGCCAGAAGCTTGCTAAACTGGACAGGGCGGGATGGCTACACCTTC,CARSLLNWTGRDGYTF
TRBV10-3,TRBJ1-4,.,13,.,TGTGCCATCAGATGGGAGGGGGATGAAAAACTGTTTTTT,CAIRWEGDEKLFF
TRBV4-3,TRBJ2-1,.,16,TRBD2,TGCGCCAGCAGCCAAGAGGCGGCTAGCGGTTACAATGAGCAGTTCTTC,CASSQEAASGYNEQFF
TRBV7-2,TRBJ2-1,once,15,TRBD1,TGTGCCAGCAGCAACGGACAGGGGGCCGGGACGCGGAAGTTCTTC,CASSNGQGAGTRKFF
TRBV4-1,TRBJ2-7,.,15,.,TGCGCCAGCAGCCTCCTCGAGGTCGGCAGGGGCGAGCAGTACTTC,CASSLLEVGRGEQYF
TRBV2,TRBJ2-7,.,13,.,TGTGCCAGCAGTCGGACGGAGTACTACGAGCAGTACTTC,CASSRTEYYEQYF
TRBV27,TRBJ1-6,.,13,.,TGTGCCAGCAGGGGAGTAGTCGGATCACCCCTCCACTTT,CASRGVVGSPLHF
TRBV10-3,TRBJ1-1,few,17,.,TGTGCCATCAGTGAGTCGATAATCCGGAGGGCGAGCACTGAAGCTTTCTTT,CAISESIIRRASTEAFF
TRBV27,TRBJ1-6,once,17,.,TGTGCCAGCAGTGGGCCCGGGGTGGGAACCTCAAATTCACCCCTCCACTTT,CASSGPGVGTSNSPLHF
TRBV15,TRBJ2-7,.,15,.,TGTGCCACCAGCGGCCGGGGCCTTGTTGTCCACGAGCAGTACTTC,CATSGRGLVVHEQYF
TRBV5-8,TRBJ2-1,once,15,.,TGTGCCAGCAGTTTCCGGGGGCAGCCTTACAATGAGCAGTTCTTC,CASSFRGQPYNEQFF
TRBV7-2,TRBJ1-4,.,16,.,TGTGCCAGCAGCTACACCCACGCTGCAACTAATGAAAAACTGTTTTTT,CASSYTHAATNEKLFF
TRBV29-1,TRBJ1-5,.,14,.,TGCAGCGTTGATCAGGGGCAGAGTAATCAGCCCCAGCATTTT,CSVDQGQSNQPQHF
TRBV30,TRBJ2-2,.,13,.,TGTGCCTGGAGTGGCGGGACGGCCGGGGAGCTGTTTTTT,CAWSGGTAGELFF
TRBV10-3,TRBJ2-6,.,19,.,TGTGCCATCAGGGGAGGACAACCGGGTATTGGGGCTGGGGCCAACGTCCTGACTTTC,CAIRGGQPGIGAGANVLTF
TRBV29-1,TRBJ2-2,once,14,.,TGCAGCGCCGCAACAGGGCTCAACACCGGGGAGCTGTTTTTT,CSAATGLNTGELFF
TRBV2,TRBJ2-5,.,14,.,TGTGCCAGCAGTGTCCTTAGCGGAGGAGAGACCCAGTACTTC,CASSVLSGGETQYF
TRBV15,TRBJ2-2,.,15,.,TGTGCCACCAGCAGAGATTGGACAGAGACCGGGGAGCTGTTTTTT,CATSRDWTETGELFF
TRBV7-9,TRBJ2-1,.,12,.,TGTGCCAGCAGCGAGGGACGGAATGAGCAGTTCTTC,CASSEGRNEQFF
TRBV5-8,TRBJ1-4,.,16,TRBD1,TGTGCCAGCAGCCCGGGACAGGGGGCTCTGGAGGAAAAACTGTTTTTT,CASSPGQGALEEKLFF
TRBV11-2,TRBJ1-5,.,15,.,TGTGCCAGCAGCTTAGAGGCCGGGCGCAATCAGCCCCAGCATTTT,CASSLEAGRNQPQHF
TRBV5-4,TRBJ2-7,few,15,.,TGTGCCAGCAGCTTGGGTCGGGGCGCTGCCCGGGAGCAGTACTTC,CASSLGRGAAREQYF
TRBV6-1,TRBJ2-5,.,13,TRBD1,TGTGCCAGTTCCAGGGGGATAGCGGAGACCCAGTACTTC,CASSRGIAETQYF
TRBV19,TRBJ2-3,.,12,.,TGTGCCAGTAGTCGCTTCACAGATACGCAGTATTTT,CASSRFTDTQYF
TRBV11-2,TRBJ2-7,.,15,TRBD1,TGTGCCAGCAGCTTAGGAGGGACAGGGTTCTACGAGCAGTACTTC,CASSLGGTGFYEQYF
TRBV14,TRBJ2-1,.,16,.,TGTGCCAGCAGCCCGTTGTCGGCCCATAAGGGCAATGAGCAGTTCTTC,CASSPLSAHKGNEQFF
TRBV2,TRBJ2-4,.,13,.,TGTGCCAGCAAGGCCAGTTCGGTCGGCATTCAGTACTTC,CASKASSVGIQYF
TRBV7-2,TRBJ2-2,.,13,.,TGTGCCAGCAGCTTCGACCCTACCGGGGAGCTGTTTTTT,CASSFDPTGELFF
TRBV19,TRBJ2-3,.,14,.,TGTGCCAGTAATCGCGACCGGAGCACAGATACGCAGTATTTT,CASNRDRSTDTQYF
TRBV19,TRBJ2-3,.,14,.,TGTGCCAGTAGTACTACAGGGTCAGCAGATACGCAGTATTTT,CASSTTGSADTQYF
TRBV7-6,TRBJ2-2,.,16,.,TGTGCCAGCAGCTTACTCCCGGGACAAACATCCGGGGAGCTGTTTTTT,CASSLLPGQTSGELFF
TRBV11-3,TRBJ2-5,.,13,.,TGTGCCAGCAGCGAAAACAGGGAAGAGACCCAGTACTTC,CASSENREETQYF
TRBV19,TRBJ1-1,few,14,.,TGTGCCAGTATCCAAAACTACGGCGCCACTGAAGCTTTCTTT,CASIQNYGATEAFF
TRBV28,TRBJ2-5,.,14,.,TGTGCCAGCAGTCCCGGACAGCTCCAAGAGACCCAGTACTTC,CASSPGQLQETQYF
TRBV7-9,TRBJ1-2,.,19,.,TGTGCCAGCAGCGGTGGGTCTGAGGCACAGCGAAAACTCTTCTATGGCTACACCTTC,CASSGGSEAQRKLFYGYTF
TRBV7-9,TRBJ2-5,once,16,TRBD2,TGTGCCAGCAGCCCCGGGACTAGCGGGGAACAAGAGACCCAGTACTTC,CASSPGTSGEQETQYF
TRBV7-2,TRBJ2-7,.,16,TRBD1,TGTGCCAGCAGCCAACTCTTACTTCTCACAGGGGGCGAGCAGTACTTC,CASSQLLLLTGGEQYF
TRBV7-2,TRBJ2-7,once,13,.,TGTGCCAGCAGCGCTACATCAGGGGAAGAGCAGTACTTC,CASSATSGEEQYF
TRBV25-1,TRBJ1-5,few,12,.,TGTGCCAGCAGTGATGTGGATCAGCCCCAGCATTTT,CASSDVDQPQHF
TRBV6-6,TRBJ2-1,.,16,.,TGTGCCAGCAGTTTCCAGGGGCCCAGCTCCTACAATGAGCAGTTCTTC,CASSFQGPSSYNEQFF
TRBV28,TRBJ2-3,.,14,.,TGTGCCAGTTCGACAGGAGGGTCCACAGATACGCAGTATTTT,CASSTGGSTDTQYF
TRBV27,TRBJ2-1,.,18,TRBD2,TGTGCCAGCAGTTTATTTGGTAGCGGGAGTGACTCCTACAATGAGCAGTTCTTC,CASSLFGSGSDSYNEQFF
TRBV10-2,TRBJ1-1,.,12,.,TGCGCCAGCAGTGTGGCGAACACTGAAGCTTTCTTT,CASSVANTEAFF
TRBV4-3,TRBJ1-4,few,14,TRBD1,TGCGCCAGCAGCCCCGGACAGGGGAATGAAAAACTGTTTTTT,CASSPGQGNEKLFF